The 21 T cell receptor beta chains below all came from one sample that was sequenced in a study of blood T cell repertoires in COVID-19. Profiled with immunoSEQ multiplex PCR; TCRdb holds only in-frame clones, not every one. This sample has some 42,000 clones, with 70% to 90% found just once. The material sequenced was peripheral blood. These receptors all stem from a human donor in a cohort sampled during active COVID-19.

The V gene is TRBV5-1, the J gene TRBJ1-3, with D perhaps matching TRBD1 (5 bases). The CDR3 is 17 residues long. The ends were cut back, 3 bases at V and 0 bases at J, with 16 bases in the middle. Germline loops: CDR1 SGHRS, CDR2 YFSETQ. The CDR3 sequence is CASSSDWGDLSGNTIYF. DNA for the CDR3: TGCGCCAGCAGCTCAGATTGGGGGGACCTCTCTGGAAACACCATATATTTT.

The chain employs TRBV30 and TRBJ2-5; 8 positions match TRBD2. The CDR3 is 13 residues long. Unmatched junction bases numbered 2, after V lost 0 bases and J lost 5 bases. Germline CDR1 and CDR2: GTSNPN and SVGIG (reference sequence). The CDR3: CAWSVGLGETQYF. The CDR3 DNA follows: TGTGCCTGGAGTGTGGGACTAGGGGAGACCCAGTACTTC.

This chain connects TRBV24-1 to TRBJ2-1, with TRBD1 as a possible D gene (6 bases). The CDR3 is made up of 16 amino acids. V was cut by 3 bases and J by 10 bases, with 21 bases left in between. Germline CDR1 and CDR2: KGHDR and SFDVKD. Written as DNA, the CDR3 is TGTGCCACCAGTGATCTGGCAGGGGTTCAGTTAGGGGAGCAGTTCTTC. Protein: CATSDLAGVQLGEQFF.

The chain recombines TRBV18 with TRBJ2-2, with D possibly matching TRBD1 (6 bases). The CDR3 covers 14 residues. V was cut by 6 bases and J by 4 bases, with 12 bases left in between. Germline CDR1 and CDR2: KGHSH and LQKENI. The CDR3 sequence: CASSLDSTTGELFF. The CDR3 region has the DNA TGTGCCAGCTCCCTGGACAGTACCACCGGGGAGCTGTTTTTT.

The gene calls are TRBV7-9 and TRBJ2-1; 7 nucleotides line up with TRBD1. J was trimmed by 7 bases and V by 3 bases; bases with no gene match: 9. The germline CDR1 and CDR2 sequences are SEHNR and FQNEAQ (reference sequence). The CDR3 runs 15 residues. The CDR3 spells CASSLRGGALNEQFF. CDR3 coding DNA: TGTGCCAGCAGCTTGCGAGGGGGCGCCCTAAATGAGCAGTTCTTC.

This clone was recorded a few times. Here the CDR3 DNA reads TGTGCTAGTGGTATGGGGATCGGGTACACTGAAGCTTTCTTT. Translated: CASGMGIGYTEAFF. This sequence joins TRBV12-5 and TRBJ1-1; D not resolved. In germline, CDR1 is LGHNT, CDR2 FRNRAP. V was cut by 5 bases and J by 3 bases, with 13 bases left in between. The CDR3 covers 14 residues.

This clone has a single count. V gene TRBV10-3 combines with J gene TRBJ2-7; 9 nucleotides match TRBD1. The CDR3 has 11 residues. The germline V gene encodes CDR1 ENHRY and CDR2 SYGVKD. V was clipped by 9 bases and J by 5 bases; unmatched bases: 2. CDR3 residues: CAIRDRDEQYF. DNA of the CDR3: TGTGCCATTCGGGACAGGGACGAGCAGTACTTC.

This rearrangement joins TRBV5-1 to TRBJ2-1, with 8 positions matching TRBD1. Germline assignment: CDR1 SGHRS and CDR2 YFSETQ. Trimming removed 2 bases from V and 5 bases from J; junction bases left unmatched: 6. The CDR3 consists of 15 residues. CDR3 sequence reads: CASSFETGANNEQFF. The CDR3 nucleotides read TGCGCCAGCAGCTTTGAGACAGGGGCAAACAATGAGCAGTTCTTC.

This sequence joins TRBV12-3 or TRBV12-4 and TRBJ2-1; a possible D gene is TRBD1 (5 bases). CDR3 length: 12 residues. Trimming removed 8 bases from V and 5 bases from J, with 10 bases in between. CDR3: CASRPGNNEQFF. Written as DNA, the CDR3 is TGTGCCAGCCGGCCAGGGAACAATGAGCAGTTCTTC.

The rearrangement joins TRBV4-1 to TRBJ2-1; no firm D call. The CDR3 is 14 residues long. From germline, CDR1 is MGHRA and CDR2 YSYEKL. V lost 0 bases to trimming and J lost 10 bases, with 13 bases between them. CDR3 sequence: CASSQEATVWEQFF. For the CDR3, the DNA is TGCGCCAGCAGCCAAGAAGCTACCGTGTGGGAGCAGTTCTTC.

CDR3 nucleotide sequence: TGTGCCAGCAGTTATTTTCCCCAGGGGGATGAGCAGTTCTTC. Translating it yields CASSYFPQGDEQFF. The rearrangement joins TRBV6-5 to TRBJ2-1, with 7 bases aligning to TRBD1. Germline assignment: CDR1 MNHEY and CDR2 SVGAGI. The trim removed 3 bases at V and 8 bases at J, leaving 7 bases unmatched. The CDR3 length is 14 residues.

J is TRBJ1-4 and V is TRBV7-8; TRBD1 matches at 9 bases. V was pared by 5 bases and J by 10 bases, with 14 bases of the junction left unmatched. Germline CDR1 SGHVS, CDR2 FQNEAQ. The CDR3 runs 16 residues. CDR3 residues: CASSINTGGAWGKLFF. CDR3 nucleotides: TGTGCCAGCAGCATAAATACAGGGGGCGCGTGGGGAAAACTGTTTTTT. The complete variable domain, with remaining parts taken from reference TRBV7-8 and TRBJ1-4, reads GAGVSQSPRYKVAKRGQDVALRCDPISGHVSLFWYQQALGQGPEFLTYFQNEAQLDKSGLPSDRFFAERPEGSVSTLKIQRTQQEDSAVYLCASSINTGGAWGKLFFGSGTQLSVL.

The chain carries TRBV6-4 and TRBJ1-2; D is uncertain. Trimming shortened V by 7 bases and J by 3 bases, and 12 bases separated the two germline ends. CDR1 MRHNA and CDR2 SNTAGT come from the germline V gene. The CDR3 consists of 13 residues. The CDR3 here is CASMAREDYGYTF. CDR3 DNA: TGTGCCAGCATGGCGAGGGAGGACTATGGCTACACCTTC.

This clone was counted a single time. V is TRBV5-6 and J is TRBJ2-7; D is uncertain. Germline CDR1 and CDR2: SGHDT and YYEEEE. V lost 3 bases to trimming and J lost 6 bases, with 10 bases between them. There are 12 residues in the CDR3. CDR3 sequence: CASSSPGFEQYF. The DNA for the CDR3 is TGTGCCAGCAGCTCTCCCGGGTTCGAGCAGTACTTC.

The rearrangement joins TRBV9 to TRBJ1-2, with no clear D. Trimming cost V 3 bases and J 4 bases, with 10 bases left between them. Germline CDR1 reads SGDLS; CDR2 reads YYNGEE. The CDR3 totals 13 residues. The CDR3 DNA reads as TGTGCCAGCAGCGGGGCCCCAGCCTATGGCTACACCTTC. Encoded protein: CASSGAPAYGYTF.

As for this clone: A read error may account for a junction end that differs from germline. This chain connects TRBV5-6 to TRBJ2-7, with 8 bases aligning to TRBD2. This CDR3 region has 13 residues. CDR1 is SGHDT, CDR2 YYEEEE, per germline. CDR3 loop: CASSLWGLERSRF. CDR3 bases: TGTGCCAGCAGCTTGTGGGGACTAGAGAGGTCGCGCTTC.

The genes are TRBV19 and TRBJ1-2, with TRBD1 matching 11 bases. Germline CDR1 and CDR2: LNHDA and SQIVND (reference sequence). The CDR3 consists of 16 residues. After removal of 6 bases from V and 3 bases from J, the junction contained 9 bases not matched to a gene. CDR3 sequence reads: CASSSRPGQGDYGYTF. CDR3 nucleotides: TGTGCCAGTAGCAGCCGACCGGGACAGGGGGACTATGGCTACACCTTC.

The gene calls are TRBV28 and TRBJ1-5, with 9 bases matching TRBD1. The CDR3 is 14 amino acids. The V and J ends lost 4 bases and 4 bases, in that order; junction bases with no gene match: 2. Germline V gene data show CDR1 as MDHEN and CDR2 as SYDVKM. The CDR3 region has the DNA TGTGCCAGCAGTTCCGGACAGGGGAATCAGCCCCAGCATTTT. This gives the protein CASSSGQGNQPQHF.

The genes are TRBV6-1 and TRBJ1-5; a weak D match, TRBD1 (6 bases). Trimming took 2 bases from V and 7 from J, leaving 12 bases between them. Germline values: CDR1 MNHNS, CDR2 SASEGT. The CDR3 extends over 14 amino acids. The CDR3 region is CASSENQGSQPQHF. CDR3 DNA sequence: TGTGCCAGCAGTGAAAACCAGGGGAGCCAGCCCCAGCATTTT.

V is TRBV10-2 and J is TRBJ2-3, with TRBD1 matching 9 bases. The germline V gene encodes CDR1 WSHSY and CDR2 SAAADI. J was trimmed by 6 bases and V by 6 bases; bases with no gene match: 13. CDR3 length: 16 amino acids. The CDR3 loop is CASSRTGAENADTQYF. The DNA of the CDR3 is TGCGCCAGCAGCCGGACAGGGGCTGAAAATGCGGATACGCAGTATTTT.

The chain links TRBV12-5 to TRBJ2-3; 13 nucleotides align to TRBD2. Germline lookup yields CDR1 LGHNT and CDR2 FRNRAP. The CDR3 is made up of 18 amino acids. The ends lost 0 bases at V and 2 bases at J; junction bases unmatched: 5. CDR3 DNA sequence: TGTGCTAGTGGTTTGGTACGAGGACTAGCGGGAGACACAGATACGCAGTATTTT. Its translation is CASGLVRGLAGDTDTQYF.